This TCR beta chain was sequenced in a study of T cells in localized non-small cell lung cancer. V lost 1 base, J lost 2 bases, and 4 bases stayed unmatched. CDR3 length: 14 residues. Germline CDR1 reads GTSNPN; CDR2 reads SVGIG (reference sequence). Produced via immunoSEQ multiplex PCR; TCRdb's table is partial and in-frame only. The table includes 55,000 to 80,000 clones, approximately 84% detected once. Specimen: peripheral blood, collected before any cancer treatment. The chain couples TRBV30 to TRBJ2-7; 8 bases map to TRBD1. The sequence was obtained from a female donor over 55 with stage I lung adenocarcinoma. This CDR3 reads CAWSGTGGPYEQYF. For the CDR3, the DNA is TGTGCCTGGAGTGGCACAGGGGGTCCCTACGAGCAGTACTTC.